These 19 T cell receptor beta chains share one sample of origin, sequenced in a study of control samples from healthy donors and cancer patients. Using immunoSEQ multiplex PCR, the repertoire was profiled, and TCRdb retains in-frame clones only, with some absent. Of some 97,000 clones in the sample, roughly 87% were seen once. The sequenced material came from blood. The receptor source for this set is a woman between 45 and 60 years old in good health.

The J gene is TRBJ2-2, the V gene TRBV5-4; 10 bases match TRBD2. V trimming: 0 bases; J trimming: 5 bases; junction bases outside the gene matches: 4. The CDR3 has 16 amino acids. Germline V lookup: CDR1 SGHNT, CDR2 YYREEE (reference sequence). The CDR3 spells CASSLATSGKTGELFF. The CDR3 DNA follows: TGTGCCAGCAGCTTGGCTACTAGCGGGAAGACCGGGGAGCTGTTTTTT.

The V call is TRBV18, the J call TRBJ1-2; no clear D. From germline, CDR1 is KGHSH and CDR2 LQKENI. The CDR3 has 15 residues. Trimming left V 2 bases short and J 5 bases short, with 15 bases between. Written as DNA, the CDR3 is TGTGCCAGCTCACCAGACCTGACCACAACGTATGGCTACACCTTC. It translates to CASSPDLTTTYGYTF.

This clone turned up a few times. This chain uses TRBV6-4 with TRBJ1-1; D is unclear. V lost 0 bases, J lost 3 bases, and 8 bases lay in between. Germline V CDR1 and CDR2: MRHNA, SNTAGT. The CDR3 totals 14 residues. The DNA of the CDR3 is TGTGCCAGCAGTGACTCAGCCCGCCACACTGAAGCTTTCTTT. This gives the protein CASSDSARHTEAFF.

V and J are TRBV5-1 and TRBJ2-3; no clear D. Germline V CDR1 and CDR2: SGHRS, YFSETQ. This CDR3 comprises 17 residues. V lost 0 bases and J lost 2, with 16 bases in between. The CDR3 sequence: CASSLAGSRSLTDTQYF. Written as DNA, the CDR3 is TGCGCCAGCAGCTTGGCCGGTAGCAGGTCGCTCACAGATACGCAGTATTTT.

The V call is TRBV5-1, the J call TRBJ2-3; 7 nucleotides agree with TRBD2. V dropped 4 bases and J dropped 2; count of bases not matched to a gene: 13. From germline, CDR1 is SGHRS and CDR2 YFSETQ. The CDR3 runs to 17 residues. The CDR3, as DNA: TGCGCCAGCAGCCTGCTAGCGGTCAGTTACAACACAGATACGCAGTATTTT. Encoded protein: CASSLLAVSYNTDTQYF. The entire variable domain, with the rest obtained from reference TRBV5-1 and TRBJ2-3, is as follows: KAGVTQTPRYLIKTRGQQVTLSCSPISGHRSVSWYQQTPGQGLQFLFEYFSETQRNKGNFPGRFSGRQFSNSRSEMNVSTLELGDSALYLCASSLLAVSYNTDTQYFGPGTRLTVL.

The rearrangement links TRBV6-2 or TRBV6-3 to TRBJ1-5; 10 nucleotides match TRBD1. This CDR3 spans 15 amino acids. After removal of 5 bases from V and 7 bases from J, the junction contained 8 bases not matched to a gene. From germline, CDR1 is MNHEY and CDR2 SVGEGT. The CDR3 reads CASSLDRGRGQPQHF. Written as DNA, the CDR3 is TGTGCCAGCAGTCTAGACAGGGGGCGAGGACAGCCCCAGCATTTT.

The chain carries TRBV5-1 and TRBJ2-1; tentative D call: TRBD1 (6 bases). The ends were cut back, 0 bases at V and 8 bases at J, with 12 bases in the middle. The CDR3 is 14 amino acids. CDR1 SGHRS and CDR2 YFSETQ come from the germline V gene. The CDR3 spells CASSLDARGYEQFF. CDR3 DNA: TGCGCCAGCAGCTTGGATGCCAGGGGCTATGAGCAGTTCTTC. Full variable domain (rest looked up from reference TRBV5-1 and TRBJ2-1): KAGVTQTPRYLIKTRGQQVTLSCSPISGHRSVSWYQQTPGQGLQFLFEYFSETQRNKGNFPGRFSGRQFSNSRSEMNVSTLELGDSALYLCASSLDARGYEQFFGPGTRLTVL.

The chain recombines TRBV5-1 with TRBJ1-3; D remains ambiguous. Trimming removed 0 bases from V and 4 bases from J, with 8 bases in between. The CDR3 consists of 14 residues. Germline V lookup: CDR1 SGHRS, CDR2 YFSETQ. As DNA, the CDR3 is TGCGCCAGCAGCTTGGCCCAGAGAGGAAACACCATATATTTT. Translated, it gives CASSLAQRGNTIYF.

This clone has just a few counts. CDR3 loop: CSASPYGTDTQYF. As DNA, the CDR3 is TGCAGTGCTAGTCCGTACGGCACAGATACGCAGTATTTT. This chain joins TRBV20-1 and TRBJ2-3, with unresolved D. The CDR3 has 13 amino acids. V was clipped by 3 bases and J by 1 base, with 8 bases between them. Germline loops: CDR1 DFQATT, CDR2 SNEGSKA (reference sequence).

The chain has TRBV10-3 and TRBJ2-5; weak D call: TRBD2 (6 bases). Germline CDR1 and CDR2: ENHRY and SYGVKD. The V end lost 6 bases, the J end lost 2 bases, and 10 bases lay between the germline ends. The CDR3 is 13 amino acids. The CDR3 loop reads CAIRPDYQETQYF. DNA for the CDR3: TGTGCCATCAGGCCGGACTATCAAGAGACCCAGTACTTC.

The rearrangement links TRBV27 to TRBJ2-1, with 8 positions matching TRBD1. Germline assignment: CDR1 MNHEY and CDR2 SMNVEV (reference sequence). V shed 5 bases and J 14 bases; nucleotides not matched to a gene: 11. This CDR3 region has 13 residues. This CDR3 reads CASSNPRGPDEFF. The CDR3 nucleotides read TGTGCCAGCAGTAACCCCAGGGGGCCAGATGAGTTCTTC.

This rearrangement joins TRBV2 to TRBJ2-3, with D unclear. Germline lookup yields CDR1 SNHLY and CDR2 FYNNEI. The V end lost 6 bases, the J end lost 5 bases, and 15 bases lay between the germline ends. The CDR3 has 14 amino acids. The CDR3 DNA reads as TGTGCCAGCAGGGTGCCTCCTCCCGTAGATACGCAGTATTTT. It encodes CASRVPPPVDTQYF.

This sequence joins TRBV11-3 and TRBJ2-3, with D possibly matching TRBD2 (5 bases). This CDR3 spans 15 amino acids. Germline values: CDR1 SGHNT, CDR2 YENEEA. The V end was cut by 1 base, the J end by 0 bases, with 8 bases between. CDR3 coding DNA: TGTGCCAGCAGCTTAGGGGAGACTAGCACAGATACGCAGTATTTT. Its protein product is CASSLGETSTDTQYF.

V and J are TRBV5-5 and TRBJ1-6; D is unresolved. Trimming cost V 1 base and J 6 bases, with 8 bases left between them. This CDR3 comprises 14 residues. Germline V gene lookup returns CDR1 SGHKS and CDR2 YYEKEE (reference sequence). The CDR3 DNA sequence: TGTGCCAGCAGCTTGATTGGGCTTAATTCACCCCTCCACTTT. This sequence encodes CASSLIGLNSPLHF.

This clone has just one count. The J gene is TRBJ2-3, the V gene TRBV4-1, with 11 bases identical to TRBD2. Germline V gene data show CDR1 as MGHRA and CDR2 as YSYEKL. Trimming removed 3 bases from V and 3 bases from J; junction bases left unmatched: 11. The CDR3 spans 18 residues. The chain's CDR3 is CASSQPRTLAGVTDTQYF. As DNA, the CDR3 is TGCGCCAGCAGCCAGCCCCGGACACTAGCGGGAGTAACAGATACGCAGTATTTT.

The genes are TRBV4-3 and TRBJ2-5; 7 bases fit TRBD1. From germline, CDR1 is LGHNA and CDR2 YSLEER. Germline trimming cut 4 bases from V and 4 bases from J; bases unmatched to any gene: 3. The CDR3 covers 13 residues. CDR3: CASSPTGSETQYF. The CDR3 nucleotides are TGCGCCAGCAGCCCGACAGGGTCAGAGACCCAGTACTTC.

The chain uses TRBV4-1 and TRBJ1-1; D remains ambiguous. V shed 1 base and J shed 4 bases, with 10 bases lying between them. The germline CDR1 and CDR2 sequences are MGHRA and YSYEKL. The CDR3 runs 14 residues. CDR3 bases: TGCGCCAGCAGCCAAGGCCCGTTAGGCACTGAAGCTTTCTTT. This codes for CASSQGPLGTEAFF.

This clone was counted only a few times. The J gene is TRBJ1-2, the V gene TRBV19; 12 nucleotides align to TRBD1. The germline gives CDR1 LNHDA, CDR2 SQIVND (reference sequence). Trimming removed 4 bases from V and 6 bases from J; junction bases left unmatched: 9. This CDR3 comprises 16 residues. The CDR3 nucleotides are TGTGCCAGTAGTACTCCCGGGACAGGGGGCACGAATGGCTACACCTTC. This translates into CASSTPGTGGTNGYTF.

Only one count was recorded for this clone. The chain carries TRBV24-1 and TRBJ2-3; tentative D call: TRBD1 (6 bases). Germline-derived CDR1 and CDR2 are KGHDR and SFDVKD. V was cut by 2 bases and J by 2 bases, with 13 bases left in between. The CDR3 is 16 amino acids. Here the CDR3 reads CATSDWGQGNTDTQYF. The CDR3 DNA follows: TGTGCCACCAGTGATTGGGGGCAGGGCAACACAGATACGCAGTATTTT.